This T cell receptor (beta chain) was captured by sequencing in a study of neurological immune-mediated disorders. General study findings and limits: Across subjects, no CDR3 amino acid sequence appeared in expanded clones of more than one subject, a finding that suggested private repertoires in all groups.

This CDR3 has 15 residues. Germline V gene lookup returns CDR1 SGHTA and CDR2 FQGNSA. This clonotype was recorded at least ten times. What it binds is unknown. The junction shows a germline mismatch at one end, possibly a read error. The method for making cDNA was 5'RACE, and it used 10-nucleotide random UMIs. TCRdb redid the calling of the 5' RACE reads with MiXCR, one entry per CDR3 protein. The sample holds 30,000 to 45,000 distinct CDR3 sequences, 10% seen once. This TCR was sampled from a woman in her twenties or thirties with HTLV-1-associated myelopathy (HAM/TSP). The chain combines TRBV7-2 with TRBJ2-1; 12 positions agree with TRBD2. Sample: PBMCs. In DNA form, the CDR3 reads TGTGCCAGCAGCCTAGCGGGGGGGCGGTACAATGAGCAGTTCTTC. Its translation: CASSLAGGRYNEQFF. The variable domain in full, completed from reference TRBV7-2 and TRBJ2-1, reads GAGVSQSPSNKVTEKGKDVELRCDPISGHTALYWYRQSLGQGLEFLIYFQGNSAPDKSGLPSDRFSAERTGGSVSTLTIQRTQQEDSAVYLCASSLAGGRYNEQFFGPGTRLTVL.